The T cell receptor (beta chain) under discussion was sequenced for a study of cytomegalovirus exposure and HLA in healthy donors. The CDR3 spans 15 residues. Unmatched junction bases numbered 5, after V lost 0 bases and J lost 5 bases. From germline, CDR1 is SNHLY and CDR2 FYNNEI. As for this clone: Its antigen is still unknown.

Study-wide results and caveats: A later analysis associated 15,000 to 20,000 TCR beta sequences with HLA alleles at a 0.05 false discovery rate.

With 60 Vbeta and 13 Jbeta primers, the PCR was carried out. Sequenced by immunoSEQ multiplex PCR; TCRdb stores in-frame clones only, minus some. The table for this sample gives 100,000 to 150,000 clones. The sample consisted of PBMCs. The TCR comes from a man in his thirties or forties in good health and CMV-seronegative. The gene calls are TRBV2 and TRBJ2-7; 9 bases fit TRBD2. The CDR3 loop is CASSEAGGRANEQYF. Here the CDR3 DNA reads TGTGCCAGCAGTGAAGCGGGCGGGAGGGCCAACGAGCAGTACTTC.